This entry lists 19 T cell receptor beta chains sequenced from one sample in a study of blood T cell repertoires in COVID-19. Assay: immunoSEQ multiplex PCR; the TCRdb copy retains only in-frame clones and omits some. Among almost 250,000 clones listed, around 86% were seen once. Sequenced: peripheral blood. These receptors were collected from a woman aged 60-75 years who had recovered from COVID-19.

This clone was recorded only once. V gene TRBV6-5 combines with J gene TRBJ2-7, with D perhaps TRBD2 (5 bases). The V gene lost 7 bases and the J gene lost 4 bases, with 11 bases spanning the gap. The CDR3 spans 12 residues. Germline V gene sequence: CDR1 MNHEY, CDR2 SVGAGI. CDR3 in amino acids: CASNLSGYEQYF. For the CDR3, the DNA is TGTGCCAGCAATCTCTCGGGGTACGAGCAGTACTTC.

The rearrangement links TRBV11-3 to TRBJ2-3; 8 positions agree with TRBD2. The trim removed 1 base at V and 0 bases at J, leaving 3 bases unmatched. Germline values: CDR1 SGHNT, CDR2 YENEEA. This CDR3 has 16 residues. In DNA form, the CDR3 reads TGTGCCAGCAGCTTAGGGGTAGCGGGAAGCACAGATACGCAGTATTTT. The encoded protein is CASSLGVAGSTDTQYF.

The rearrangement uses TRBV2 and TRBJ2-5; 9 bases agree with TRBD1. J was trimmed by 5 bases and V by 1 base; bases with no gene match: 8. The CDR3 covers 16 residues. The germline CDR1 and CDR2 sequences are SNHLY and FYNNEI. This CDR3 reads CASSEGRGQGYETQYF. In DNA, the CDR3 is TGTGCCAGCAGTGAAGGGCGGGGACAGGGTTACGAGACCCAGTACTTC.

V and J are TRBV20-1 and TRBJ2-7; weak D call: TRBD1 (5 bases). Trimming pared 3 bases from V and 1 base from J, leaving 13 bases between. The CDR3 contains 14 residues. Germline V CDR1 and CDR2: DFQATT, SNEGSKA (reference sequence). The CDR3 region is CSASGQGSSYEQYF. The CDR3, as DNA: TGCAGTGCTAGTGGTCAGGGTTCATCCTACGAGCAGTACTTC.

V is TRBV20-1 and J is TRBJ2-7; D is unresolved. This CDR3 has 11 residues. The V and J ends lost 5 bases and 3 bases respectively, with 8 bases between them. Germline CDR1 is DFQATT and CDR2 is SNEGSKA (reference sequence). As DNA, the CDR3 is TGCAGTGCTGCGCGACTCTACGAGCAGTACTTC. Protein: CSAARLYEQYF.

V gene TRBV4-1 combines with J gene TRBJ2-5; D call uncertain. There are 16 residues in the CDR3. The germline V gene has CDR1 MGHRA and CDR2 YSYEKL. V was trimmed by 0 bases and J by 1 base, leaving 12 bases between them. The DNA for the CDR3 is TGCGCCAGCAGCCAAGATCGATGGGCTTCCCAAGAGACCCAGTACTTC. Translation gives CASSQDRWASQETQYF.

V is TRBV9 and J is TRBJ2-3; 11 bases agree with TRBD2. The CDR3 contains 15 residues. Trimming removed 5 bases from V and 8 bases from J; junction bases left unmatched: 10. Germline values: CDR1 SGDLS, CDR2 YYNGEE. The chain's CDR3 is CASREGTSGGTTQYF. CDR3 in DNA: TGTGCCAGCAGGGAGGGAACTAGCGGGGGCACTACGCAGTATTTT.

Here the CDR3 DNA reads TGTGCCAGCTCACTTCCTGGTAGCTCACCCCTCCACTTT. The encoded protein is CASSLPGSSPLHF. The chain has TRBV18 and TRBJ1-6, with unresolved D. V gave up 4 bases and J gave up 10 bases, with 11 bases separating them. Germline V lookup: CDR1 KGHSH, CDR2 LQKENI. The CDR3 spans 13 residues.

The table lists this clone with a count of one. This chain connects TRBV12-3 or TRBV12-4 to TRBJ1-2; D possibly corresponds to TRBD1 (6 bases). The length of the CDR3 is 13 residues. Between the trimmed V and J ends, which lost 4 bases and 8 bases, there was a span of 14 bases. The CDR3, as DNA: TGTGCCAGCAGTTCGTCCAGGGGATCGGGCTACACCTTC. This gives the protein CASSSSRGSGYTF.

This chain uses TRBV14 with TRBJ2-5, with TRBD1 matching 9 bases. Germline V gene data show CDR1 as SGHDN and CDR2 as FVKESK. The CDR3 consists of 15 residues. V lost 1 base and J lost 5; bases outside the gene matches: 5. The CDR3 DNA is TGTGCCAGCAGCCAAGTTGGGACAGGGAGTGAGACCCAGTACTTC. It is translated as CASSQVGTGSETQYF.

The chain is built from TRBV5-4 and TRBJ2-5; 7 bases are shared with TRBD1. After removal of 1 base from V and 3 bases from J, the junction contained 6 bases not matched to a gene. The germline V gene has CDR1 SGHNT and CDR2 YYREEE (reference sequence). The CDR3 extends over 15 amino acids. The CDR3 DNA sequence: TGTGCCAGCAGCTTGCAGTTAGGGACAGAAGAGACCCAGTACTTC. It specifies CASSLQLGTEETQYF.

This clone occurred a few times. This rearrangement joins TRBV19 to TRBJ1-5, with TRBD1 as a possible D gene (6 bases). Germline-derived CDR1 and CDR2 are LNHDA and SQIVND (reference sequence). The CDR3 is 16 amino acids. V lost 5 bases and J lost 0, with 14 bases in between. This chain's CDR3 is CASSLYWDNSNQPQHF. DNA of the CDR3: TGTGCCAGTAGTCTTTATTGGGACAATAGCAATCAGCCCCAGCATTTT.

The rearrangement links TRBV19 to TRBJ1-5, with D hard to call. The CDR3 consists of 16 residues. V lost 0 bases and J lost 5, with 14 bases in between. Germline CDR1 reads LNHDA; CDR2 reads SQIVND (reference sequence). CDR3 amino acids: CASSIDLIAGDQPQHF. The CDR3 DNA is TGTGCCAGTAGTATAGATCTAATCGCCGGAGATCAGCCCCAGCATTTT.

The chain recombines TRBV27 with TRBJ1-2; TRBD1 matches at 7 bases. The V segment lost 5 bases and the J segment 5 bases; nucleotides outside the gene matches: 5. Germline-derived CDR1 and CDR2 are MNHEY and SMNVEV (reference sequence). The CDR3 loop spans 13 amino acids. CDR3: CASSQGQAYGYTF. The DNA for the CDR3 is TGTGCCAGCAGTCAAGGACAGGCTTATGGCTACACCTTC.

This chain connects TRBV19 to TRBJ2-5; 14 positions agree with TRBD2. CDR3 length: 17 amino acids. V shed 4 bases, J shed 4 bases, and the junction held 8 bases outside the gene matches. Germline V gives CDR1 LNHDA, CDR2 SQIVND (reference sequence). CDR3 DNA sequence: TGTGCCAGTAGTACTCGACTAGCGGGGGGGTATGGAGAGACCCAGTACTTC. Protein: CASSTRLAGGYGETQYF.

The chain has TRBV7-2 and TRBJ2-7; TRBD1 matches 10 bases. In germline, CDR1 is SGHTA, CDR2 FQGNSA. CDR3 length: 15 amino acids. V lost 4 bases to trimming and J lost 3 bases; unmatched junction nucleotides: 6. This CDR3 reads CASSSAGTGDYEQYF. CDR3 bases: TGTGCCAGCAGCTCGGCCGGGACAGGGGACTACGAGCAGTACTTC.

The chain has TRBV2 and TRBJ1-5; D may be TRBD1 (6 bases). Trimming left V 3 bases short and J 7 bases short, with 16 bases between. This CDR3 is 15 amino acids long. Germline V gene data show CDR1 as SNHLY and CDR2 as FYNNEI. In nucleotides, the CDR3 is TGTGCCAGCAGTGATCTCAGGGGCTTCGGACAGCCCCAGCATTTT. This gives the protein CASSDLRGFGQPQHF.

The gene calls are TRBV3-1 (or the pseudogene TRBV3-2) and TRBJ2-3; tentative D call: TRBD2 (7 bases). V lost 6 bases and J 6 bases, leaving 25 bases between the germline ends. This CDR3 has 17 amino acids. Per germline, CDR1 LGHDT and CDR2 YNNKEL (reference sequence). CDR3 protein: CASSSLGGPGVADTQYF. The CDR3 DNA sequence: TGTGCCAGCAGTTCCTTGGGGGGGCCAGGGGTTGCGGATACGCAGTATTTT.

The genes are TRBV18 and TRBJ2-2, with D unclear. CDR3 length: 18 amino acids. Germline V gene data show CDR1 as KGHSH and CDR2 as LQKENI. V lost 2 bases and J lost 4, with 20 bases in between. The CDR3 sequence is CASSPNGQQTGPTGELFF. CDR3 bases: TGTGCCAGCTCACCAAACGGCCAGCAAACGGGTCCCACCGGGGAGCTGTTTTTT.